This T cell receptor beta chain was sequenced during a study of blood T cell repertoires in COVID-19. For the study at large: COVID-19 samples, acute and convalescent, were from the United States, Italy and Spain. T cells, B-cell-depleted T cells, or PBMCs supplied cDNA or gDNA.

Germline V gives CDR1 LGHDT, CDR2 YNNKEL (reference sequence). Trimming took 2 bases from V and 10 from J; bases not matched to a gene: 2. The CDR3 sequence is 12 residues long. Authors' analysis steps: Reference gene primer amplification yielded estimated nucleated cell counts. TCRdb's copy holds only in-frame clones and misses some; the assay was immunoSEQ multiplex PCR. The V and J calls and clone size come from that table; D and trimming were worked out from the DNA. The sample consists of roughly 250,000 clones, around 82% of them appearing once. Sequencing was done on a sample of peripheral blood. The sequence was obtained from a man between 40 and 49 years old with active or convalescent COVID-19. The J gene is TRBJ1-1, the V gene TRBV3-1 (or the pseudogene TRBV3-2), with TRBD1 identical over 9 bases. The CDR3 protein is CASSQSTGGAFF. CDR3 nucleotide sequence: TGTGCCAGCAGCCAATCGACAGGGGGAGCTTTCTTT.